This TCR beta chain was captured in a study of cytomegalovirus exposure and HLA in healthy donors. A word on this clone: Its target is not known.

In the PCR, 60 Vbeta and 13 Jbeta primers were used. Clones were read by immunoSEQ multiplex PCR, and TCRdb kept only the in-frame ones, dropping some. This repertoire shows around 150,000 clones, 55% to 80% found once; its top ten account for about 15%. J gave up 6 bases and V 4 bases, and 9 bases lay outside the gene matches. CDR3 length: 16 residues. The germline V gene has CDR1 MDHEN and CDR2 SYDVKM. Study-wide results and caveats: Reports indicate that TCR beta sequences accurately predicted the HLA-A and HLA-B alleles of most subjects. According to a later analysis, most TCR beta chains associated with CMV appeared HLA-restricted.

The V call is TRBV28, the J call TRBJ1-4, with TRBD1 matching 9 bases. What was sequenced was PBMCs. The sequence was collected from a human donor in good health. The CDR3, as DNA: TGTGCCAGCAGTTGGGACTACAGGGGGCGAGATGAAAAACTGTTTTTT. It is translated as CASSWDYRGRDEKLFF.